In this sample, the clone carrying this T cell receptor (beta chain) turned up many times. Antigen specificity is unknown. The authors reverse transcribed all of the isolated RNA, so sequencing captured expressed TCRB transcripts. TCRdb keeps only in-frame clones here, not all; method: immunoSEQ multiplex PCR. The repertoire holds hundreds of thousands of clones, with 8% as singletons. This entry is derived from a study of beta chain features in type 1 diabetes. Without exception, sorted populations had purity beyond 95%. The CDR3 has 13 amino acids. CDR1 is KGHSH and CDR2 is LQKENI in the germline V gene. V was clipped by 3 bases and J by 8 bases; unmatched bases: 4. The study's findings and limits: Moderate but significant shortening of TCRB CDR3s was recorded in all four CD4+ subsets from Type 1 diabetes patients. Naive, central memory and regulatory TCRB repertoires appeared more similar among patients than healthy donors. PCR may have favored shorter templates equally in patients and controls.

J is TRBJ2-4 and V is TRBV18; 7 bases map to TRBD1. This clonotype was sampled from a woman aged 18-29 years in good health. The sequenced sample was central memory CD4+ T cells from blood. The CDR3 here is CASSPTGADIQYF. CDR3 DNA sequence: TGTGCCAGCTCACCCACAGGGGCGGACATTCAGTACTTC.